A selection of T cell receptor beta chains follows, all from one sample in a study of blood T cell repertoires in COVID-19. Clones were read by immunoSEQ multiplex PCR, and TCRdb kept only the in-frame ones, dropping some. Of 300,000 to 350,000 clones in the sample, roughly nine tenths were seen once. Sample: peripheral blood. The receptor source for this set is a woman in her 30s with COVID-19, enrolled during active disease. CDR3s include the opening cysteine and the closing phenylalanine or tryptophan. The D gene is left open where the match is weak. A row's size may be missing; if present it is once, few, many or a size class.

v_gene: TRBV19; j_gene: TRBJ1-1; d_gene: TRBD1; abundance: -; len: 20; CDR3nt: TGTGCCAGTAGTATGGGGTCAAACAGGGGACGGGACCTCATGAACACTGAAGCTTTCTTT; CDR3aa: CASSMGSNRGRDLMNTEAFF
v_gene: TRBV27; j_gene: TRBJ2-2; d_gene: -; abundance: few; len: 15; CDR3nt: TGTGCCAGCAGCCTGGACTACATCTACACCGGGGAGCTGTTTTTT; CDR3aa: CASSLDYIYTGELFF
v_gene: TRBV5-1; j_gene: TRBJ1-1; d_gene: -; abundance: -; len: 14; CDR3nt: TGCGCCAGCAGCCCCCGGGAGAGGGGAGCTGAAGCTTTCTTT; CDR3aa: CASSPRERGAEAFF
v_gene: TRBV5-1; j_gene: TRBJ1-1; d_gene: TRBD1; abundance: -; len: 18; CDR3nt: TGCGCCAGCAGCCCCAGGGGGCAGCTCTCCACCGGGAGCACTGAAGCTTTCTTT; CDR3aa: CASSPRGQLSTGSTEAFF
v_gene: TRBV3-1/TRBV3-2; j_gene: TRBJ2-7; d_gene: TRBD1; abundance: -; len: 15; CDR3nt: TGTGCCAGCAGCCGGCAGGGACAGGGGGCTGGGGAGCAGTACTTC; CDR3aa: CASSRQGQGAGEQYF
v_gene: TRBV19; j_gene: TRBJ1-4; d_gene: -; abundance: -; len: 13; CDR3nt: TGTGCCAGTAGTGTGGAAGGGAGTGAAAAACTGTTTTTT; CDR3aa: CASSVEGSEKLFF
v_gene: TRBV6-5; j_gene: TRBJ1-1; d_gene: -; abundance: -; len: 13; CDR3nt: TGTGCCAGCAGCCAGACCGGGAACAGACAAGCTTTCTTT; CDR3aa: CASSQTGNRQAFF
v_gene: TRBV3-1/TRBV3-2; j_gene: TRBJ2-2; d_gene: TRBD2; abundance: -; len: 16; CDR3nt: TGTGCCAGCAGCCGACGGACTAGCGGGAGCACCGGGGAGCTGTTTTTT; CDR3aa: CASSRRTSGSTGELFF
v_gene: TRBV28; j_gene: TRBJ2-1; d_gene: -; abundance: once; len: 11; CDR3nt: TGTGCCAGCAGTTTTTCGCGTGAGCAGTTCTTC; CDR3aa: CASSFSREQFF
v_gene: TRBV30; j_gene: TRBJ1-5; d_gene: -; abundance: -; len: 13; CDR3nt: TGTGCCGCGACGGGATCGGGGGGTCAGCCCCAGCATTTT; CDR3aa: CAATGSGGQPQHF
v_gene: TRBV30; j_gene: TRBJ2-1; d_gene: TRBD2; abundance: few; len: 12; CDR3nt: TGTGCCTGGAAACTAGCGGGAGAGGCGAGATTCTTC; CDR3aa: CAWKLAGEARFF
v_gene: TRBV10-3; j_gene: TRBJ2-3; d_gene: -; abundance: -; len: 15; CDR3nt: TGTGCCATCAGTGAGCGGGAGTCGGGCACAGATACGCAGTATTTT; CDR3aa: CAISERESGTDTQYF
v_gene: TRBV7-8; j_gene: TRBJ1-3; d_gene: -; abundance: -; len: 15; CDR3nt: TGTGCCAGCAGCTTAGTAGACAGCTCTGGAAACACCATATATTTT; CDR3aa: CASSLVDSSGNTIYF
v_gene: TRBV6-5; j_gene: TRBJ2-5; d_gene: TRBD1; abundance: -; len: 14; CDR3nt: TGTGCCAGCAGGCCCGGGACAGGGGGGGAGACCCAGTACTTC; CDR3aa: CASRPGTGGETQYF
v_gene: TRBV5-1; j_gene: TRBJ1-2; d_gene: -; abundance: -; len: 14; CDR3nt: TGCGCCAGCAGCCAAATTGACAGCCTATATGGCTACACCTTC; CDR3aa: CASSQIDSLYGYTF
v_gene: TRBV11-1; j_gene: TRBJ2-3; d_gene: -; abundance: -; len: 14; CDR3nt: TGTGCCAGCAGCTTAGGCGGAGCGGCAGATACGCAGTATTTT; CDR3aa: CASSLGGAADTQYF
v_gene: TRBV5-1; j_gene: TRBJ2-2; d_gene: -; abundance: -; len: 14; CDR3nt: TGCGCCAGCAGCTCTGCAGGGCAGATCGGGGAGCTGTTTTTT; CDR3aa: CASSSAGQIGELFF
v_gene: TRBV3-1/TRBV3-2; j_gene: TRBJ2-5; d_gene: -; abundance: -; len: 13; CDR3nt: TGTGCCAGCAGCCAAGACAAGACTGGGACCCAGTACTTC; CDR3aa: CASSQDKTGTQYF
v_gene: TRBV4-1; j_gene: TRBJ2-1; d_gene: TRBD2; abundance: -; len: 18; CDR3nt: TGCGCCAGCAGCCAGGGACTAGCGGGAGAAATCGGCTACAATGAGCAGTTCTTC; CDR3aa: CASSQGLAGEIGYNEQFF
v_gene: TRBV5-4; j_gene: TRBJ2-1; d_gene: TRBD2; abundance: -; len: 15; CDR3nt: TGTGCCAGCAGCTTGTTTAGCGGGAGCTACAATGAGCAGTTCTTC; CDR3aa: CASSLFSGSYNEQFF
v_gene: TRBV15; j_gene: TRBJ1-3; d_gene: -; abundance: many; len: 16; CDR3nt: TGTGCCACCAGCAGAGGAAACGGGATATCTGGAAACACCATATATTTT; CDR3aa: CATSRGNGISGNTIYF
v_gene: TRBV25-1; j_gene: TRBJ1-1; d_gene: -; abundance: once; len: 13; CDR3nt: TGTGCCAGCAGTGAATTTGAAGGGGCTGAAGCTTTCTTT; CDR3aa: CASSEFEGAEAFF
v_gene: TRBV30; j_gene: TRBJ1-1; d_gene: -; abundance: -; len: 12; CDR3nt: TGTGCCTGGGGCACAGTGAACACTGAAGCTTTCTTT; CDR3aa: CAWGTVNTEAFF
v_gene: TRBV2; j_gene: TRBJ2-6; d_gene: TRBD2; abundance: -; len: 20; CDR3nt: TGTGCCAGCAGTGAAGCTCAGTGGGAGCGGGGAAAAGGTGGGGCCAACGTCCTGACTTTC; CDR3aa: CASSEAQWERGKGGANVLTF
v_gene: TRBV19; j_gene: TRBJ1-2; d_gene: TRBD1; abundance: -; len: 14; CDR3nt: TGTGCCAGTAGCTTCCAGGGGGCAGACTATGGCTACACCTTC; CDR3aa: CASSFQGADYGYTF
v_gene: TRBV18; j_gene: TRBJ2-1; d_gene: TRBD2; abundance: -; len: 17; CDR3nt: TGTGCCAGCTCACCAAGGACTAGCGGGAGCTCCTACAATGAGCAGTTCTTC; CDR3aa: CASSPRTSGSSYNEQFF
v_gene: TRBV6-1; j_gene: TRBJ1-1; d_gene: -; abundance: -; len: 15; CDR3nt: TGTGCCAGCAGTGAAGCTCCGGCTTCCTGGGAGAAGGCTTTCTTT; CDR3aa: CASSEAPASWEKAFF
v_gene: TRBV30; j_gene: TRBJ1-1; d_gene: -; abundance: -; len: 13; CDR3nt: TGTGCCTGGAGTGCGGTCTTGAACACTGAAGCTTTCTTT; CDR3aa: CAWSAVLNTEAFF
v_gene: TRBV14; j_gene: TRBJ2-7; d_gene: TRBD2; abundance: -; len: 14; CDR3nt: TGTGCCAGCAGCCAGGCTAGCGGGACGTACGAGCAGTACTTC; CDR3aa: CASSQASGTYEQYF
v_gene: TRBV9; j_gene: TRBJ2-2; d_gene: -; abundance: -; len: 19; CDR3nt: TGTGCCAGCAGCGTAGTATTCGGGGTGCTGGTGGGAGTGACCGGGGAGCTGTTTTTT; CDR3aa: CASSVVFGVLVGVTGELFF
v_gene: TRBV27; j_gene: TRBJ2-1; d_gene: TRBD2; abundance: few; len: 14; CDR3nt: TGTGCCAGCAGTTCCCGCTCGGGACTAGATGAGCAGTTCTTC; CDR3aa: CASSSRSGLDEQFF
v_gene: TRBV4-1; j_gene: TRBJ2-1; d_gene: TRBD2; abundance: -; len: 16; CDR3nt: TGCGCCAGCAGCCCCGCCCCAGCGGGAGGGCGGAATGAGCAGTTCTTC; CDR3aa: CASSPAPAGGRNEQFF
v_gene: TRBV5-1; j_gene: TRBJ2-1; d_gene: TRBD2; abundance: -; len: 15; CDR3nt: TGCGCCAGCAGCTTGAATAGCGGGTCCTACAATGAGCAGTTCTTC; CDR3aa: CASSLNSGSYNEQFF
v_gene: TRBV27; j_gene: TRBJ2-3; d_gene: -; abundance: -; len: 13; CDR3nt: TGTGCCAGCAGTAGAACAAGTCCAGATACGCAGTATTTT; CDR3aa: CASSRTSPDTQYF
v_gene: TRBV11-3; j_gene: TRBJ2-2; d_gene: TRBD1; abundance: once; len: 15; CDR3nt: TGTGCCAGCAGCCCACGGACAGGAAACACCGGGGAGCTGTTTTTT; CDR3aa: CASSPRTGNTGELFF
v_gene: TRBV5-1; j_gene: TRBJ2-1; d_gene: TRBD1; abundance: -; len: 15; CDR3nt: TGCGCCAGCAGCGTCGGGACAGGGGATTATAATGAGCAGTTCTTC; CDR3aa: CASSVGTGDYNEQFF
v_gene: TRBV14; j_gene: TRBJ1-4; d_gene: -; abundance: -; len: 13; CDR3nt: TGTGCCAGCAGCCAAGAATACTTTGAAAAACTGTTTTTT; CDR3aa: CASSQEYFEKLFF
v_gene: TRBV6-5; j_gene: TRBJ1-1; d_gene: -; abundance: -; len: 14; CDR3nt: TGTGCCAGCAGCCCCCCCGGGGGGCTGGCTGAAGCTTTCTTT; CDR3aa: CASSPPGGLAEAFF
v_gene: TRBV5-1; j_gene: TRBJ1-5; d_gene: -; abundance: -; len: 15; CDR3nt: TGCGCCAGCAGCGTGGGGCCAGGGAACAATCAGCCCCAGCATTTT; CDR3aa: CASSVGPGNNQPQHF
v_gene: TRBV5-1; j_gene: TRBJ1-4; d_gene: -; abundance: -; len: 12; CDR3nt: TGCGCCAGCAGCTTCCAACAGGGTGAACTGTTTTTT; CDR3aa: CASSFQQGELFF
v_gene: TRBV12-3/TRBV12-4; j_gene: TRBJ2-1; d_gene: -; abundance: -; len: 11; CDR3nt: TGTGCCAGCAGTGGAGCGGGTCAGCAGTTCTTC; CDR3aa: CASSGAGQQFF
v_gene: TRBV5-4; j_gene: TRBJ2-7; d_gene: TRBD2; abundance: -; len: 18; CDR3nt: TGTGCCAGCAGTTCCCCGGGACTAGCGGGAGCCGGGAGGGGCGAGCAGTACTTC; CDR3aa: CASSSPGLAGAGRGEQYF
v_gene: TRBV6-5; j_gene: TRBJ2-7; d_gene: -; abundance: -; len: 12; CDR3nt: TGTGCCAGCTCCGAAACCCGGGGCGAGCAGTACTTC; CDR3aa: CASSETRGEQYF
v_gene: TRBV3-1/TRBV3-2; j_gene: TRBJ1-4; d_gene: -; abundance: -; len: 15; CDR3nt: TGTGCCAGCACCCCAAAGGCAGGTCGTATGGAAAAACTGTTTTTT; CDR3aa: CASTPKAGRMEKLFF
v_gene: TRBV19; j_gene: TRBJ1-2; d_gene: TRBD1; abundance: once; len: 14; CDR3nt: TGTGCCAGTATCCCGACAGGGGATGACCATGGCTACACCTTC; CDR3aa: CASIPTGDDHGYTF
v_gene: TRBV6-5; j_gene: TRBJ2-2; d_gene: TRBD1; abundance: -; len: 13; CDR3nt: TGTGCCAGCGGGCAGGGGGTTACCGGGGAGCTGTTTTTT; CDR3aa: CASGQGVTGELFF
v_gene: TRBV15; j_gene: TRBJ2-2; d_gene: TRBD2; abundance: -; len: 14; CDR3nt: TGTGCCACCAGCAGACTAGCGGGAGCCGGGGAGCTGTTTTTT; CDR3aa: CATSRLAGAGELFF
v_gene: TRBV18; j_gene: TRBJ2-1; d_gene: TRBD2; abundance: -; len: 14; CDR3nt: TGTGCCAGCACTGTAGCGGGAGGGCATAATGAGCAGTTCTTC; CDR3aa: CASTVAGGHNEQFF
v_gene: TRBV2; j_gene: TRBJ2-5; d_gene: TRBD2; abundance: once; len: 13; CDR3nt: TGTGCCAGCAGTCCCGGGGGGGGAGAGACCCAGTACTTC; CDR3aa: CASSPGGGETQYF
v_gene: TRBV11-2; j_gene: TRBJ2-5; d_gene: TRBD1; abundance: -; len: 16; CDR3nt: TGTGCCAGCAGCTTAGATGTCAGGGGGCCTGGGGGGACCCAGTACTTC; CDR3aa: CASSLDVRGPGGTQYF